The 4 T cell receptor beta chains below come from one sample, sequenced in a study of cytomegalovirus exposure and HLA in healthy donors. The PCR was carried out with 60 Vbeta primers and 13 Jbeta primers. Sequencing was performed with immunoSEQ multiplex PCR; in TCRdb, only in-frame clones are kept and a portion is missing. The table shows under 150,000 clones, with 82% occurring only once. Sequencing used PBMCs. The receptor set was obtained from a woman aged 50 to 60 in good health and CMV-seropositive.

This clone was picked up a small number of times. J is TRBJ2-7 and V is TRBV5-4; D unresolved. The CDR3 loop spans 14 amino acids. V was clipped by 0 bases and J by 3 bases, with 10 bases between them. Germline CDR1 SGHNT, CDR2 YYREEE (reference sequence). CDR3 loop: CASSLGGRRYEQYF. CDR3 nucleotides: TGTGCCAGCAGCTTGGGTGGCAGGCGCTACGAGCAGTACTTC.

CDR3 residues: CASSPLTSGSTDTQYF. CDR3 in DNA: TGTGCCAGCAGTCCTCTGACTAGCGGGAGCACAGATACGCAGTATTTT. The chain uses TRBV2 and TRBJ2-3; 10 bases match TRBD2. With 5 bases clipped from V and 0 bases from J, the junction kept 5 bases outside the gene matches. There are 16 residues in the CDR3. Germline V gives CDR1 SNHLY, CDR2 FYNNEI.

This CDR3 reads CASSTRQVYNSPLHF. Here the CDR3 DNA reads TGTGCCAGCAGCACTCGACAGGTTTATAATTCACCCCTCCACTTT. The V gene is TRBV7-2, the J gene TRBJ1-6; D is perhaps TRBD1 (6 bases). Trimming stripped 5 bases from V and 4 bases from J, with 12 bases between. In germline, CDR1 is SGHTA, CDR2 FQGNSA. The CDR3 runs to 15 residues.

The J gene is TRBJ1-4, the V gene TRBV5-1, with D unclear. The V gene's germline CDR1 is SGHRS and CDR2 YFSETQ. V lost 4 bases and J 7 bases, leaving 14 bases between the germline ends. This CDR3 has 14 amino acids. The CDR3 loop reads CASSPAGSSEKLFF. For the CDR3, the DNA is TGCGCCAGCAGCCCGGCGGGAAGCAGTGAAAAACTGTTTTTT.